This T cell receptor (beta chain) was recovered during a study of CXCR3-negative and CXCR3-positive naive CD8 T cells (dated by TCRdb to the late 2010s). Looking at the study overall: In total, approximately 150 million TRB reads were obtained, corresponding to roughly 1.5 +/- 0.3 million reads per library. The TRBV-TRBJ cluster analysis covered naive subsets from 5 donors and memory cells from 3 donors. Diversity and physicochemical repertoire analyses covered some eleven donors pooled from two independent experiments.

Remarks on this clonotype: Its antigen is still unknown.

The instrument given in TCRdb is NextSeq 550. The Human TCR Profiling Kit (MiLaboratory) was used to prepare UMI-labeled 5' RACE TRB cDNA libraries. cDNA synthesis used the entire amount of extracted RNA, and PCR amplification then used the entire amount of cDNA produced. Libraries were prepared in parallel using an identical number of PCR cycles. Per the source publication's procedure: With a minimum of two reads required per UMI, MIGEC and MiXCR pulled out about 52,000 +/- 9,100 unique UMI-labeled TRB cDNA molecules from each library. An average of roughly 40,000 +/- 10,000 functional in-frame TRB CDR3 nucleotide clonotypes without stop codons was found per library. After downsampling to 5000 UMI-labeled TRB molecules per sample, diversity metrics, including normalized Shannon-Wiener and Chao1, were computed in VDJtools. VDJtools was used to calculate clonotype-size-weighted physicochemical properties of the central five CDR3 residues, namely interaction energy, strength, volume and Kidera factor 4. Once TCRdb had reprocessed the reads, it stored one entry per CDR3 protein sequence and supplied no DNA. TCRdb's processing, not the study's, gives the V and J calls here. This sample's table contains 4,500 to 5,500 distinct CDR3 sequences. 2% to 3% of the sample comes from the top ten.

There are 16 amino acids in the CDR3, from cysteine to phenylalanine inclusive. No DNA sequence was recorded. Reading the germline V gene (reference sequence) gives CDR1 SEHNR and CDR2 FQNEAQ. Study-wide findings and limitations: Similar TRBV-TRBJ usage was shown by naive CXCR3-negative and CXCR3-positive cells from the same donor, whereas distinct patterns were shown by memory cells. CXCR3 expression partially decreased after cryopreservation, so most assays used freshly isolated PBMCs. Because surface CD5, which is linked to self-reactivity in mice, was comparable between the naive subsets, TCR interaction strength was also inferred from the physicochemical properties of TRB CDR3s. Comparably high repertoire diversity was found in both naive subsets, whereas much lower repertoire diversity was found in memory CD8+ T cells. TRB CDR3s from CXCR3-positive naive cells showed higher hydrophobicity (lower Kidera factor 4), lower energy, and higher strength and volume indices than CXCR3-negative naive cells.

Each CD8+ T cell subset was flow-sorted in triplicate, with over 250,000 cells per subset placed directly into RLT lysis buffer. Naive CD8+ T cells were defined stringently as CD45RO-CCR7+CD27+CD95- to exclude memory contaminants. Standard density gradient centrifugation was used to isolate peripheral blood mononuclear cells from buffy coats. A FACSAria III was used to flow-sort naive CXCR3-negative and CXCR3-positive CD8+ T cells. An RNeasy Mini Kit was used to extract total RNA from the sorted cells. The chain joins TRBV7-9 to TRBJ2-7. The origin of this receptor is a human donor in good health. Some clones in this sample may be carry-over from other donors' samples. Sequenced sample: naive CXCR3+ CD8+ T cells from blood. The cell subset or site tag for this specimen amounts to: CD45RO-CCR7+CD27+CD95- naive CD8+ T cells expressing CXCR3 (TNR3+). The CDR3 in this case is CASSFPDDRPSYEQYF.